The rows below give T cell receptor beta chains drawn from one sample of a study of cytotoxic CD8 clonotypes in ibrutinib-treated CLL. Produced via immunoSEQ multiplex PCR; TCRdb's table is partial and in-frame only. Here the sample spans more than 35,000 clones, 70% to 80% being singletons. Source: PBMCs, taken at disease progression, from a patient treated with ibrutinib. These receptors were taken from a human donor with chronic lymphocytic leukemia. CDR3s include the opening cysteine and the closing phenylalanine or tryptophan. Fields, in order: V gene, clone size, J gene, D gene, CDR3 length, CDR3 protein, CDR3 DNA. D genes are given only for firm matches. Only part of the rows carry a size: once, few, many, or a class if the clone is expanded.

v_call: TRBV7-6; clone_size: .; j_call: TRBJ2-1; d_call: TRBD1; cdr3_length: 15; cdr3_aa: CASSSRQGFVDEQFF; cdr3_nt: TGTGCCAGCAGCTCCCGACAGGGGTTTGTCGATGAGCAGTTCTTC
v_call: TRBV28; clone_size: .; j_call: TRBJ2-3; d_call: .; cdr3_length: 14; cdr3_aa: CASRDPGAADTQYF; cdr3_nt: TGTGCCAGCCGCGATCCGGGGGCGGCAGATACGCAGTATTTT
v_call: TRBV5-4; clone_size: few; j_call: TRBJ1-2; d_call: TRBD1; cdr3_length: 14; cdr3_aa: CASSPEQGTLAKTF; cdr3_nt: TGTGCCAGCAGCCCCGAACAGGGGACCCTGGCTAAGACCTTC
v_call: TRBV15; clone_size: .; j_call: TRBJ1-6; d_call: .; cdr3_length: 15; cdr3_aa: CATSSSQGGNSPLHF; cdr3_nt: TGTGCCACCAGCAGCTCACAGGGAGGTAATTCACCCCTCCACTTT
v_call: TRBV7-8; clone_size: .; j_call: TRBJ2-3; d_call: TRBD2; cdr3_length: 16; cdr3_aa: CASSLAASGGTDTQYF; cdr3_nt: TGTGCCAGCAGCTTAGCGGCTAGCGGGGGGACAGATACGCAGTATTTT
v_call: TRBV5-6; clone_size: .; j_call: TRBJ2-1; d_call: TRBD2; cdr3_length: 15; cdr3_aa: CASSSRLAGDNEQFF; cdr3_nt: TGTGCCAGCAGCTCAAGACTAGCGGGGGACAATGAGCAGTTCTTC
v_call: TRBV11-2; clone_size: .; j_call: TRBJ2-1; d_call: .; cdr3_length: 12; cdr3_aa: CASSLERNEQFF; cdr3_nt: TGTGCCAGCAGCTTAGAGAGAAATGAGCAGTTCTTC
v_call: TRBV5-1; clone_size: once; j_call: TRBJ2-5; d_call: TRBD1; cdr3_length: 16; cdr3_aa: CASSLGGQASQETQYF; cdr3_nt: TGCGCCAGCAGCTTGGGGGGACAGGCGAGCCAAGAGACCCAGTACTTC
v_call: TRBV11-2; clone_size: .; j_call: TRBJ1-6; d_call: .; cdr3_length: 17; cdr3_aa: CASSLDFVMSYNSPLHF; cdr3_nt: TGTGCCAGCAGCTTAGATTTCGTTATGTCCTATAATTCACCCCTCCACTTT
v_call: TRBV9; clone_size: .; j_call: TRBJ2-7; d_call: TRBD2; cdr3_length: 15; cdr3_aa: CASSAAWGGAYEQYF; cdr3_nt: TGTGCCAGCAGCGCAGCGTGGGGGGGGGCCTACGAGCAGTACTTC
v_call: TRBV6-1; clone_size: .; j_call: TRBJ1-3; d_call: .; cdr3_length: 14; cdr3_aa: CASSELRGGNTIYF; cdr3_nt: TGTGCCAGCAGTGAATTAAGGGGAGGAAACACCATATATTTT
v_call: TRBV5-1; clone_size: .; j_call: TRBJ2-5; d_call: .; cdr3_length: 16; cdr3_aa: CASSLNTGAQLGTQYF; cdr3_nt: TGCGCCAGCAGCCTTAACACGGGGGCTCAGTTGGGGACCCAGTACTTC
v_call: TRBV7-9; clone_size: .; j_call: TRBJ2-3; d_call: .; cdr3_length: 12; cdr3_aa: CASSLPPNTQYF; cdr3_nt: TGTGCCAGCAGCCTCCCCCCAAATACGCAGTATTTT
v_call: TRBV10-3; clone_size: .; j_call: TRBJ2-3; d_call: .; cdr3_length: 13; cdr3_aa: CAISEGVIDTQYF; cdr3_nt: TGTGCCATCAGTGAAGGGGTCATAGATACGCAGTATTTT
v_call: TRBV10-2; clone_size: few; j_call: TRBJ2-3; d_call: TRBD2; cdr3_length: 14; cdr3_aa: CASQPSGRTDTQYF; cdr3_nt: TGCGCCAGCCAACCTAGCGGCCGCACAGATACGCAGTATTTT
v_call: TRBV2; clone_size: .; j_call: TRBJ2-7; d_call: TRBD1; cdr3_length: 13; cdr3_aa: CASGDRYSYEQYF; cdr3_nt: TGTGCCAGCGGGGACAGGTATTCCTACGAGCAGTACTTC
v_call: TRBV12-5; clone_size: .; j_call: TRBJ1-3; d_call: .; cdr3_length: 15; cdr3_aa: CASGPPLQPGNTIYF; cdr3_nt: TGTGCTAGTGGCCCCCCGCTACAACCTGGAAACACCATATATTTT
v_call: TRBV7-8; clone_size: .; j_call: TRBJ2-6; d_call: .; cdr3_length: 17; cdr3_aa: CASSLREEYSGANVLTF; cdr3_nt: TGTGCCAGCAGCTTACGTGAAGAATACTCTGGGGCCAACGTCCTGACTTTC
v_call: TRBV28; clone_size: .; j_call: TRBJ2-7; d_call: .; cdr3_length: 12; cdr3_aa: CASSYRHREQYF; cdr3_nt: TGTGCCAGCAGTTATCGACACCGGGAGCAGTACTTC
v_call: TRBV5-4; clone_size: .; j_call: TRBJ2-5; d_call: TRBD2; cdr3_length: 15; cdr3_aa: CASSPPGGGPETQYF; cdr3_nt: TGTGCCAGCAGCCCCCCCGGGGGGGGGCCAGAGACCCAGTACTTC
v_call: TRBV7-6; clone_size: .; j_call: TRBJ2-7; d_call: .; cdr3_length: 16; cdr3_aa: CASSQRPGQSYYEQYF; cdr3_nt: TGTGCCAGCAGCCAGAGGCCCGGACAGTCTTACTACGAGCAGTACTTC
v_call: TRBV6-5; clone_size: .; j_call: TRBJ2-5; d_call: TRBD2; cdr3_length: 16; cdr3_aa: CASSFTSGVTQETQYF; cdr3_nt: TGTGCCAGCAGTTTTACTAGCGGGGTGACCCAAGAGACCCAGTACTTC